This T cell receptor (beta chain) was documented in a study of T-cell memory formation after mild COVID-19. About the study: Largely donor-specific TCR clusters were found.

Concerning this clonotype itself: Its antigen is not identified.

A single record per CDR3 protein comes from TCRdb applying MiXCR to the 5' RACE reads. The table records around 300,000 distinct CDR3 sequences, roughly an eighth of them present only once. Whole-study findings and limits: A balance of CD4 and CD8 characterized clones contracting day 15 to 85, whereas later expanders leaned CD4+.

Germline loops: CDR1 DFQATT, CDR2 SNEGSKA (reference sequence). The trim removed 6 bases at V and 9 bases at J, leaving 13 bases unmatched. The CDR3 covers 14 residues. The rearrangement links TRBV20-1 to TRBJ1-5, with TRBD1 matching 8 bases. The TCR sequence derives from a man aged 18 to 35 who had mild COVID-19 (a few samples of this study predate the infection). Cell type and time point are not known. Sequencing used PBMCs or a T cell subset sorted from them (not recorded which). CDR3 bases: TGCAGTGCCCACCAGGACAGGGCACCCGGGCCCCAGCATTTT. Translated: CSAHQDRAPGPQHF.